This section outlines one T cell receptor (beta chain) sequence together with its context. The data belong to a study of blood T cell repertoires in COVID-19. Study summary: The samples span acute and convalescent COVID-19 from the United States, Italy and Spain.

The germline V gene encodes CDR1 SGHKS and CDR2 YYEKEE (reference sequence). This CDR3 comprises 17 residues. Germline trimming cut 1 base from V and 0 bases from J; bases unmatched to any gene: 7. Those who participated ranged in age from 18 to 89 years and resided in around 22 US areas. Clones were read by immunoSEQ multiplex PCR, and TCRdb kept only the in-frame ones, dropping some. Altogether approximately 160,000 clones are present, 83% being singletons, with the ten largest covering 3.6%. The sequenced material came from PBMCs or T cells enriched from blood (not recorded which). The TCR was taken from a woman in her forties or fifties in a cohort exposed to, infected with or recovered from COVID-19 (not recorded which). V and J are TRBV5-5 and TRBJ2-1; TRBD2 matches 7 bases. In DNA form, the CDR3 reads TGTGCCAGCAGCTTGCGGGGGGTAACGAGCTCCTACAATGAGCAGTTCTTC. This codes for CASSLRGVTSSYNEQFF.